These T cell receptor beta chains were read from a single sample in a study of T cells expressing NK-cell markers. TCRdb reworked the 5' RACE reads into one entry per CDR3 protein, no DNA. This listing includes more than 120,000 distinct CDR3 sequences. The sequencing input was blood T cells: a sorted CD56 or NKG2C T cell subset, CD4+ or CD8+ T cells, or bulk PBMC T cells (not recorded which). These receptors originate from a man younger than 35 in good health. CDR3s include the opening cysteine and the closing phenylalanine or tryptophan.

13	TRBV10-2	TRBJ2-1	CASSREPQSEQFF
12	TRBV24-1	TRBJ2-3	CATRDSTDTQYF
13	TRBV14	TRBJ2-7	CASSQVQGYEQYF
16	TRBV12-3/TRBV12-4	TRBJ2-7	CASSSLQGATNYEQYF
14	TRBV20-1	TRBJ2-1	CSAITSAYYNEQFF
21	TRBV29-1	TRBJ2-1	CSVVGGRRTSGKKGSYNEQFF
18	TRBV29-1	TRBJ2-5	CSVEDPGDGRGDQETQYF
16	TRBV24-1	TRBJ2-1	CATSPGPASSYNEQFF
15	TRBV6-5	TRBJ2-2	CASSYSSKGAGELFF
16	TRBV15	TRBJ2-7	CATSRDIGTTSYEQYF
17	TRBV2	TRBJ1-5	CASSDKDRGFGNQPQHF
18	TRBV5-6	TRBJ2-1	CASSYQIRVGSSYNEQFF
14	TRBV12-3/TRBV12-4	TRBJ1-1	CASSPTGGITEAFF
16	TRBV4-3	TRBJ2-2	CASSQATGGVLGELFF
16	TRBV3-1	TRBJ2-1	CASSPVGRSSYNEQFF
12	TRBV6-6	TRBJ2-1	CASSGGPPEQFF
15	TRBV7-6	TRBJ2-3	CASSHRDQITDTQYF
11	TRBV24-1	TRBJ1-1	CATGQGSEAFF
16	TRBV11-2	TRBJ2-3	CASSLPPAGTSDTQYF
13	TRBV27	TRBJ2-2	CASSHGGRGELFF
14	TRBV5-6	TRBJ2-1	CASSVGTGGNEQFF
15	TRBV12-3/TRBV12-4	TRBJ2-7	CASWGPPGSFYEQYF
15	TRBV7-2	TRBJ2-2	CASSLARVDTGELFF
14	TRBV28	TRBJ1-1	CASSFDRGRTEAFF
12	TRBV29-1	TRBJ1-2	CSVAHQGGGYTF
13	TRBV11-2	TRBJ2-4	CASRGEAKNIQYF
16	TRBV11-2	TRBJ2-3	CASSPFGRAIIDTQYF
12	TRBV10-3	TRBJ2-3	CAISEWTDTQYF
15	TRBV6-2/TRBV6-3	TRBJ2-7	CASSYGQGAWEEQYF
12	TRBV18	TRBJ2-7	CASSPLGDEQYF
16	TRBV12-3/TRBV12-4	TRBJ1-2	CASRPRLQGAKWGYTF
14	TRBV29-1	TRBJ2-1	CSVVLAGVLNEQFF
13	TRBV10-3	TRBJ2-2	CAIMGLNTGELFF
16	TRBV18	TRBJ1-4	CASSPKQWETNEKLFF
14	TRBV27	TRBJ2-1	CASSSLGTGKQQFF
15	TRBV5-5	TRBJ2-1	CASSSTTSSYNEQFF
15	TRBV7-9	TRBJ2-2	CASSSGTLNTGELFF
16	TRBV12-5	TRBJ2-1	CASGLVSGRGNNEQFF
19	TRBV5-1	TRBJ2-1	CASSLVSLGQLAGDNEQFF
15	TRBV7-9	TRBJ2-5	CASSPKDSGWETQYF
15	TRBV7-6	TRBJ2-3	CASRSTSGKADTQYF
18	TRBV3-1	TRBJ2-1	CASSQDLEGTSGINEQFF
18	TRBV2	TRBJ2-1	CASSELAGVSRSYNEQFF
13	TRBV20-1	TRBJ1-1	CSARVQGNTEAFF
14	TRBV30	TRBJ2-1	CAWTAGGLGNEQFF